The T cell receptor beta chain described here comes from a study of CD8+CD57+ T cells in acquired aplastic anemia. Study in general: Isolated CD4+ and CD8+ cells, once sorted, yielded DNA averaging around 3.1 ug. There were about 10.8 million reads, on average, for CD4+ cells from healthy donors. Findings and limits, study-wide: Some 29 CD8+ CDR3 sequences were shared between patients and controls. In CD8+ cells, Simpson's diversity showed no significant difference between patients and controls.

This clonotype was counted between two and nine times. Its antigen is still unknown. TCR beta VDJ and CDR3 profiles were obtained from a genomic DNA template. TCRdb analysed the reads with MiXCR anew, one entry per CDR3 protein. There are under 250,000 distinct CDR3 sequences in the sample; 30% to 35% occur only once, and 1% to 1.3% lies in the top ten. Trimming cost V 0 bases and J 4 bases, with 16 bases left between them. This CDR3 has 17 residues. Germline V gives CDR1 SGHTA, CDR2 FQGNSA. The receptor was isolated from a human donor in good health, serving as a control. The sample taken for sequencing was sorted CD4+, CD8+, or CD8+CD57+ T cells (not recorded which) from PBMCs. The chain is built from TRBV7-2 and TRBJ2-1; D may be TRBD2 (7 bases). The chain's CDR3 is CASSLAGGTSPYNEQFF. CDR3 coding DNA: TGTGCCAGCAGCTTAGCGGGGGGGACAAGCCCGTACAATGAGCAGTTCTTC.